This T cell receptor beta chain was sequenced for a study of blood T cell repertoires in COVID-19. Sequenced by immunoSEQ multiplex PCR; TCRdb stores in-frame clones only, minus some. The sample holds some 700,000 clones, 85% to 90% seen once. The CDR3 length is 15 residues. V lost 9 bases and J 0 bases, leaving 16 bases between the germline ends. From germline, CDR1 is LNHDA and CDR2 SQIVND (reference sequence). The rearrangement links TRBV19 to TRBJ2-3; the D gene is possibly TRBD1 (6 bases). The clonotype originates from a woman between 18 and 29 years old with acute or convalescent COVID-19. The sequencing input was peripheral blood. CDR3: CASSQGQLSTDTQYF. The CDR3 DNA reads TGTGCCAGCTCCCAGGGACAACTAAGCACAGATACGCAGTATTTT.